The clone carrying this T cell receptor (beta chain) was picked up a small number of times. The target antigen is unknown. The data are from a study of blood T cells in healthy people across ages. The CDR3 spans 14 residues. Germline values: CDR1 MNHEY, CDR2 SMNVEV (reference sequence). V gave up 1 base and J gave up 6 bases, with 12 bases separating them. Combining a sample-barcoded 5' primer with a J-beta primer mix, a second PCR ran for about 7 to 12 cycles. A template-switch adaptor containing 12 random nucleotides labeled each cDNA molecule. In TCRdb, the 5' RACE reads were re-called with MiXCR into one record per CDR3 protein. The sample consists of about 800,000 distinct CDR3 sequences, around 25% of them appearing once. Notes on the study in general: Any conclusive comparison of naive versus antigen-experienced cells was prevented by using unsorted PBMCs.

These data also formed part of another study, on T cells of mothers and their children. That study reports: The study found slightly higher but non-significant overlap in related versus unrelated mother-child pairs. Sequencing revealed no T cell clones that were persistent and microchimeric.

The V call is TRBV27, the J call TRBJ1-1; tentatively, D is TRBD1 (6 bases). Sequenced input: blood. The receptor's source is a boy between 10 and 17 years old in good health. CDR3 region: CASSLLPPGAEAFF. The CDR3 DNA sequence: TGTGCCAGCAGTTTATTGCCCCCAGGGGCTGAAGCTTTCTTT.